This TCR beta chain was retrieved from a study of a mutant IDH1 vaccine in newly diagnosed glioma (dated by TCRdb to the early 2020s). Study-wide context: Vaccination was initiated 4-6 weeks after radiotherapy alone, or concurrently with temozolomide cycles in the chemotherapy-containing groups. For exploratory analyses, approximately 25 treated patients had longitudinal TCRB deep sequencing done wherever samples were available. Peripheral blood samples were drawn at six visits, namely V03 (baseline), V05, V07, V10, V12 and V13. The week-35 safety follow-up was designated visit V12, and the week-47 end of study was designated visit V13. The approximately 30 treated patients were roughly 62% male and around 40% female, with a mean age of about 38 years. Before enrollment, most patients had been given radiochemotherapy with temozolomide as standard therapy, while the rest had received either radiotherapy alone or temozolomide alone. What the authors observed across the whole study: The authors noted that analyses of patient blood samples could not be reproduced because of sample limitations. Immune responses induced by the vaccine were seen in approximately 93% of patients across multiple MHC alleles. Availability determined which PBMC samples were chosen for TCRB deep sequencing. Pseudoprogression appeared unrelated to alterations in the top peripheral T cell clonotypes detected by TCRB sequencing.

This clone has a handful of counts. It has no known antigen specificity. One base away there is no much larger clone; base qualities are not given. Library method: the immunoSEQ multiplex PCR assay. The hsTCRB Kit was used according to the manufacturer's protocol to amplify rearranged TCR beta chain sequences. Sequencing of TCRB libraries was carried out on an Illumina MiSeq. Under the source paper's analysis protocol: The proprietary platform of the kit vendor was used for demultiplexing, trimming and gene mapping. TCRdb limited this immuneACCESS table to in-frame rearrangements with V and J called. A share of clones is missing; checked studies link under half to unresolved V genes, and the rest is unexplained. V and J calls and clone size come straight from that table; D and trimming were deduced from the DNA. This sample lists about 32,000 clones; roughly 75% were detected once. The top ten clonotypes cover approximately 3% of the sample.

In the germline V gene, CDR1 corresponds to SGHAT and CDR2 to FQNNGV. Its CDR3 holds 14 amino acids, cysteine through phenylalanine. The sequence is cut down to CDR3 DNA, 42 bases in frame from base 1. Trimming at the junction amounts to 2 bases on V and 2 bases on J, and the germline ends lie 9 bases apart. The sample's time point label, decoded: week 35, safety follow-up. Each vaccine dose was 300 ug of a 20-mer mutant IDH1 peptide in Montanide, given subcutaneously with topical imiquimod. Across visits V03 through V10, patients got a total of eight vaccinations, given in weeks 1, 3, 5, 7, 11, 15, 19 and 23. Newly diagnosed WHO grade 3 or 4 IDH1-mutant astrocytomas showing loss of nuclear ATRX were present in the donors. The samples were drawn from NOA16, a multicentre, single-arm, open-label phase I trial in Germany that tested a mutant IDH1 peptide vaccine in humans for the first time. Genomic DNA for TCRB sequencing was extracted from EDTA blood using the DNeasy Blood and Tissue Kit.

The source is a middle-aged man with glioma. Some clones in this sample may be carry-over from other donors' samples. The chain links TRBV11-2 with TRBJ2-5; a confident D gene designation cannot be given. The specimen comprised PBMCs, sampled from a glioma patient whose treatment included an IDH1 peptide vaccine. The CDR3 reads as follows: CASSLMDEQETQYF. The bases read TGTGCCAGCAGCTTAATGGACGAACAAGAGACCCAGTACTTC.